A selection of T cell receptor beta chains follows, all from one sample in a study of PD-1 blockade in classical Hodgkin lymphoma. Clones were sequenced by immunoSEQ multiplex PCR, and TCRdb holds only the in-frame ones, with some missing. The sample has around 60,000 clones, approximately 94% seen once. The source material was peripheral blood mononuclear cells (PBMCs), sampled before the fourth cycle of nivolumab. All receptors derive from a human donor with classical Hodgkin lymphoma. The CDR3 runs from the conserved cysteine through the conserved F or W. The D gene is left open where the match is weak. Clone size is stated in some rows and not others, as once, few, many or a class when expanded.

cdr3_length	clone_size	v_call	j_call	d_call	cdr3_nt	cdr3_aa
14	NA	TRBV5-1	TRBJ1-4	NA	TGCGCCAGCACCCGGGGGGAGCCTAATGAAAAACTGTTTTTT	CASTRGEPNEKLFF
19	NA	TRBV4-2	TRBJ2-3	TRBD2	TGTGCCAGCAGCCAACCAGACGGACTAGCGGGATCTAGCACAGATACGCAGTATTTT	CASSQPDGLAGSSTDTQYF
14	NA	TRBV9	TRBJ1-1	NA	TGTGCCAGCAGCGTCACGGGGCAATTCACTGAAGCTTTCTTT	CASSVTGQFTEAFF
13	NA	TRBV6-4	TRBJ1-1	TRBD1	TGTGCCAGCAACTCGACAGGGGATCCTGAAGCTTTCTTT	CASNSTGDPEAFF
15	few	TRBV5-1	TRBJ1-2	NA	TGCGCCAGCAGCTTGGAAGACGGGGCAGTCTATGGCTACACCTTC	CASSLEDGAVYGYTF
13	few	TRBV6-5	TRBJ1-6	NA	TGTGCCAGCAGAGTCTCCTATAATTCACCCCTCCACTTT	CASRVSYNSPLHF
16	NA	TRBV19	TRBJ2-1	TRBD2	TGTGCCAGTAGTATTGCTCGGGCGGGAGGTAACAATGAGCAGTTCTTC	CASSIARAGGNNEQFF
13	NA	TRBV9	TRBJ2-1	NA	TGTGCCAGCAGCGTAGGAGTCATTAGTGAGCAGTTCTTC	CASSVGVISEQFF
13	NA	TRBV30	TRBJ1-5	NA	TGTGCTTTACAGCGAGATAGCAATCAGCCCCAGCATTTT	CALQRDSNQPQHF
12	NA	TRBV28	TRBJ2-2	NA	TGTGCCAGCAGTTTATTTCCCGGGGAGCTGTTTTTT	CASSLFPGELFF
16	NA	TRBV4-1	TRBJ2-3	NA	TGCGCCAGCAGCCAAGAGGGGACGGGCTGGCCAGATACGCAGTATTTT	CASSQEGTGWPDTQYF
20	NA	TRBV5-1	TRBJ2-7	TRBD2	TGCGCCAGCAGCAAAATCCACCGGGGACTAGCGGGGCCTGGGGGGGACGAGCAGTACTTC	CASSKIHRGLAGPGGDEQYF
14	NA	TRBV6-1	TRBJ2-2	NA	TGTGCCAGCAGTGATGGGGGCTTCACCGGGGAGCTGTTTTTT	CASSDGGFTGELFF
11	NA	TRBV20-1	TRBJ1-1	NA	TGCAGTGCCCCAAGACAGGACCGAGCTTTCTTT	CSAPRQDRAFF
16	once	TRBV7-6	TRBJ2-6	NA	TGTGCCAGCAGCTTCCGACGGGACTCTGGGGCCAACGTCCTGACTTTC	CASSFRRDSGANVLTF
15	NA	TRBV7-6	TRBJ2-1	TRBD2	TGTGCCAGCAGCTTAGATGGACTAGGTTTGAATGAGCAGTTCTTC	CASSLDGLGLNEQFF
16	NA	TRBV27	TRBJ2-5	NA	TGTGCCAGCAGTTTATCAGGGGACGGCAGCCAAGAGACCCAGTACTTC	CASSLSGDGSQETQYF
14	once	TRBV6-1	TRBJ2-4	TRBD2	TGTGCCAGCAAACCTAGCGGGAGTGGAAACATTCAGTACTTC	CASKPSGSGNIQYF
15	NA	TRBV6-5	TRBJ2-1	NA	TGTGCCAGCAGGTTATTGGAGAGCGGTCGCAATGAGCAGTTCTTC	CASRLLESGRNEQFF
14	NA	TRBV27	TRBJ2-7	TRBD1	TGTGCCAGCAGACTGGGACAGGGGGCATACGAGCAGTACTTC	CASRLGQGAYEQYF
14	NA	TRBV10-3	TRBJ2-7	TRBD2	TGTGCCATCAGGGGAGGGGTGATCTCCTACGAGCAGTACTTC	CAIRGGVISYEQYF
11	NA	TRBV20-1	TRBJ2-7	NA	TGCAGTGCTAGCGTGGGCCACGAGCAGTACTTC	CSASVGHEQYF
16	NA	TRBV6-6	TRBJ2-7	TRBD1	TGTGCCAGCAGTCGAGCTTACCGGGACAGACCGTACGAGCAGTACTTC	CASSRAYRDRPYEQYF
15	NA	TRBV10-3	TRBJ2-7	NA	TGTGCCATCAGTGAGGAGTGGGGGTATTCCTACGAGCAGTACTTC	CAISEEWGYSYEQYF
13	once	TRBV19	TRBJ2-7	NA	TGTGCCAGTAGTTCTACAGGTGGCAACGAGCAGTACTTC	CASSSTGGNEQYF
12	NA	TRBV5-6	TRBJ2-7	NA	TGTGCCAGCAGCTTATCTGGAGGGGAGCAGTACTTC	CASSLSGGEQYF
13	NA	TRBV7-9	TRBJ1-2	NA	TGTGCCAGCAGCTTAAGTGCAGCCTATGGCTACACCTTC	CASSLSAAYGYTF
13	NA	TRBV5-5	TRBJ1-5	NA	TGTGCCAGCAGCTTGGCAGGGAATCAGCCCCAGCATTTT	CASSLAGNQPQHF
14	NA	TRBV5-1	TRBJ2-2	TRBD1	TGCGCCAGCAGCCAGGACAGGGCCGGCGGGGAGCTGTTTTTT	CASSQDRAGGELFF
16	NA	TRBV2	TRBJ2-3	NA	TGTGCCAGCAGGGGCCGGGAGGCGGGGGCCACAGATACGCAGTATTTT	CASRGREAGATDTQYF
11	NA	TRBV30	TRBJ2-3	NA	TGTGCCTGGAGTATGCGAGATACGCAGTATTTT	CAWSMRDTQYF
16	NA	TRBV2	TRBJ2-3	TRBD2	TGTGCCAGCAGGGGATCTAGCGGGAGTTCCACAGATACGCAGTATTTT	CASRGSSGSSTDTQYF
16	NA	TRBV27	TRBJ2-1	TRBD1	TGTGCCAGCAGCCTAGGACAGGGCGTTTCCTACAATGAGCAGTTCTTC	CASSLGQGVSYNEQFF
14	NA	TRBV29-1	TRBJ2-1	NA	TGCAGCGTTGAAGTCGAGCGAGCCTACAATGAGCAGTTCTTC	CSVEVERAYNEQFF